A single sample gave rise to the 32 T cell receptor beta chains below, sequenced in a study of OX40 agonist ivuxolimab in advanced cancers. Assay used: immunoSEQ multiplex PCR; TCRdb lists only in-frame clones, some missing. Of around 74,000 clones in the sample, approximately 85% were seen once. This specimen consisted of CD4+ or CD8+ T cells sorted from blood, obtained in a trial of the OX40 agonist ivuxolimab. The origin of the receptors is an adult with an advanced solid tumor such as melanoma, head and neck, liver or kidney cancer.

The V gene is TRBV7-3, the J gene TRBJ2-3; D gene uncertain. Germline V lookup: CDR1 SGHTA, CDR2 FQGTGA. This CDR3 spans 16 amino acids. Trimming removed 3 bases at V and 3 bases at J, with 16 bases between. In nucleotides, the CDR3 is TGTGCCAGCAGCTTGATGAGTTTAGTAGGGACAGATACGCAGTATTTT. Its translation: CASSLMSLVGTDTQYF.

The chain couples TRBV5-1 to TRBJ2-2; 7 positions match TRBD1. V gave up 2 bases and J gave up 1 base; unmatched junction bases: 2. This CDR3 region has 15 residues. The germline gives CDR1 SGHRS, CDR2 YFSETQ. CDR3 nucleotides: TGCGCCAGCAGCTTAGGACAGGAGAACACCGGGGAGCTGTTTTTT. As protein: CASSLGQENTGELFF. Variable domain in full (rest from reference TRBV5-1 and TRBJ2-2): KAGVTQTPRYLIKTRGQQVTLSCSPISGHRSVSWYQQTPGQGLQFLFEYFSETQRNKGNFPGRFSGRQFSNSRSEMNVSTLELGDSALYLCASSLGQENTGELFFGEGSRLTVL.

Regarding this clone: One junction end disagrees with the germline gene, perhaps due to a read error. The rearrangement links TRBV2 to TRBJ2-5; TRBD1 matches 7 bases. Germline CDR1 reads SNHLY; CDR2 reads FYNNEI. There are 13 residues in the CDR3. The CDR3 DNA follows: TGTGCCAACAGTGGGGCAGGGGGAGAGACCCAGTACTTC. Translated, it gives CANSGAGGETQYF.

This clone appeared a single time. The chain is built from TRBV4-1 and TRBJ2-7, with D maybe TRBD1 (5 bases). The CDR3 runs 14 residues. The germline V and J ends were trimmed by 0 bases and 2 bases, with 8 bases remaining between them. Germline V gene lookup returns CDR1 MGHRA and CDR2 YSYEKL. The CDR3 sequence: CASSQDAGPYEQYF. CDR3 DNA sequence: TGCGCCAGCAGCCAAGACGCAGGGCCCTACGAGCAGTACTTC.

The chain has TRBV6-1 and TRBJ2-6; 7 nucleotides line up with TRBD1. V lost 4 bases and J lost 0; bases outside the gene matches: 15. The CDR3 covers 20 residues. The germline V gene has CDR1 MNHNS and CDR2 SASEGT. CDR3 sequence: CASSGQGPLFPISGANVLTF. CDR3 bases: TGTGCCAGCAGTGGACAGGGTCCTCTATTCCCCATCTCTGGGGCCAACGTCCTGACTTTC.

The rearrangement links TRBV6-1 to TRBJ2-5; no definite D call. V lost 7 bases and J 5 bases, leaving 11 bases between the germline ends. This CDR3 is built from 12 residues. Germline V gene data show CDR1 as MNHNS and CDR2 as SASEGT. This CDR3 is CASNGPGETQYF. The DNA of the CDR3 is TGTGCCAGCAACGGGCCCGGGGAGACCCAGTACTTC.

This chain links TRBV5-1 with TRBJ2-7; 16 nucleotides match TRBD2. CDR1 and CDR2 from the germline V gene are SGHRS and YFSETQ. V lost 4 bases and J lost 5; bases outside the gene matches: 0. This CDR3 spans 14 amino acids. Here the CDR3 reads CASSGTSGRDEQYF. The DNA for the CDR3 is TGCGCCAGCAGCGGGACTAGCGGGAGGGACGAGCAGTACTTC.

This chain connects TRBV19 to TRBJ1-2, with D unclear. Germline V gene data show CDR1 as LNHDA and CDR2 as SQIVND (reference sequence). The CDR3 sequence is 15 residues long. The ends were cut back, 1 base at V and 0 bases at J, with 9 bases in the middle. The CDR3 reads CASSIAFRTNYGYTF. The CDR3 DNA sequence: TGTGCCAGTAGTATAGCTTTTCGGACTAACTATGGCTACACCTTC.

This clone was seen once. V usage is TRBV7-9 and J usage is TRBJ1-4, with TRBD1 matching 8 bases. Germline CDR1 SEHNR, CDR2 FQNEAQ (reference sequence). The CDR3 is 18 residues long. The V segment lost 5 bases and the J segment 7 bases; nucleotides outside the gene matches: 18. CDR3 coding DNA: TGTGCCAGCAGCGAAAGGACAGGGAAGGTTACCGGCGGTGAAAAACTGTTTTTT. It encodes CASSERTGKVTGGEKLFF. Full variable domain (remainder filled in from reference TRBV7-9 and TRBJ1-4): DTGVSQNPRHKITKRGQNVTFRCDPISEHNRLYWYRQTLGQGPEFLTYFQNEAQLEKSRLLSDRFSAERPKGSFSTLEIQRTEQGDSAMYLCASSERTGKVTGGEKLFFGSGTQLSVL.

The genes are TRBV6-5 and TRBJ2-7, with 8 bases lining up with TRBD1. The CDR3 totals 14 residues. Germline V gene data show CDR1 as MNHEY and CDR2 as SVGAGI. V was pared by 6 bases and J by 7 bases, with 11 bases of the junction left unmatched. The CDR3: CASRQTGESSEQYF. CDR3 nucleotide sequence: TGTGCCAGCAGGCAGACAGGGGAGTCGTCGGAGCAGTACTTC.

This clone rates as medium-sized (0.01 to 0.1%). The V call is TRBV6-5, the J call TRBJ2-1; 9 bases fit TRBD1. The CDR3 runs 14 residues. Germline CDR1 reads MNHEY; CDR2 reads SVGAGI. V was pared by 4 bases and J by 9 bases, with 7 bases of the junction left unmatched. The CDR3 sequence is CASSSGTGIREQFF. The CDR3 DNA sequence: TGTGCCAGCAGTTCCGGGACAGGGATCCGTGAGCAGTTCTTC.

The chain combines TRBV5-1 with TRBJ2-2; TRBD1 matches at 10 bases. The trim removed 0 bases at V and 7 bases at J, leaving 15 bases unmatched. Germline V lookup: CDR1 SGHRS, CDR2 YFSETQ. The CDR3 consists of 19 residues. CDR3 amino acids: CASSLEFGRGTGAIGELFF. CDR3 nucleotide sequence: TGCGCCAGCAGCTTGGAGTTTGGGCGTGGGACAGGGGCCATCGGGGAGCTGTTTTTT.

The V call is TRBV10-2, the J call TRBJ2-1; TRBD2 matches 16 bases. With 6 bases clipped from V and 9 bases from J, the junction kept 8 bases outside the gene matches. Germline-derived CDR1 and CDR2 are WSHSY and SAAADI. The CDR3 contains 16 residues. CDR3 in DNA: TGCGCCAGCAGGATCCCGGGACTAGCGGGAGGGGGTGAGCAGTTCTTC. Its translation is CASRIPGLAGGGEQFF.

As to this clone: Other DNA variants within this sample encode the same CDR3. CDR3 in amino acids: CASSHTQAGAYDEQFF. CDR3 sequence (DNA): TGTGCCAGCAGCCACACTCAAGCGGGAGCGTACGATGAGCAGTTCTTC. This chain connects TRBV11-2 to TRBJ2-1, with 8 bases matching TRBD2. CDR3 length: 16 residues. V was pared by 5 bases and J by 8 bases, with 14 bases of the junction left unmatched. Germline V gene sequence: CDR1 SGHAT, CDR2 FQNNGV.

This clone was counted between two and nine times. This sequence joins TRBV7-9 and TRBJ2-7; the match to TRBD1 covers 7 bases. The ends lost 4 bases at V and 6 bases at J; junction bases unmatched: 3. The germline gives CDR1 SEHNR, CDR2 FQNEAQ (reference sequence). This CDR3 has 12 residues. The CDR3 DNA reads TGTGCCAGCAGCTGGACAGGACCCGAGCAGTACTTC. It codes for CASSWTGPEQYF. The whole variable domain, remainder taken from reference TRBV7-9 and TRBJ2-7, is DTGVSQNPRHKITKRGQNVTFRCDPISEHNRLYWYRQTLGQGPEFLTYFQNEAQLEKSRLLSDRFSAERPKGSFSTLEIQRTEQGDSAMYLCASSWTGPEQYFGPGTRLTVT.

The rearrangement uses TRBV7-9 and TRBJ2-7; possible D gene TRBD1, 5 bases. This CDR3 has 15 residues. Trimming shortened V by 6 bases and J by 3 bases, and 18 bases separated the two germline ends. Germline V lookup: CDR1 SEHNR, CDR2 FQNEAQ (reference sequence). The CDR3 reads CASRDTSYPLYEQYF. CDR3 in DNA: TGTGCCAGCAGGGACACCTCGTACCCCCTCTACGAGCAGTACTTC.

Comments on this clone: The germline gene is not matched at one end of the junction; a read error may be the cause. Other DNA sequences from this sample encode an identical CDR3 as well. This sequence joins TRBV9 and TRBJ2-7, with 8 bases that match TRBD2. In germline, CDR1 is SGDLS, CDR2 YYNGEE. CDR3 length: 17 amino acids. CDR3 loop: CASSARLASPYSYEQYF. CDR3 DNA sequence: TGCGCCAGCAGCGCGAGACTAGCGTCTCCTTACTCCTACGAGCAGTACTTC.

V is TRBV25-1 and J is TRBJ2-6; TRBD2 is a possible D gene (6 bases). Germline CDR1 is MGHDK and CDR2 is SYGVNS. The V end lost 0 bases, the J end lost 4 bases, and 10 bases lay between the germline ends. The CDR3 contains 16 residues. The CDR3 loop is CASSEYRGSGANVLTF. CDR3 coding DNA: TGTGCCAGCAGTGAATATCGGGGGTCCGGGGCCAACGTCCTGACTTTC.

The chain recombines TRBV6-5 with TRBJ1-2, with TRBD1 matching 8 bases. This CDR3 comprises 16 residues. The V gene end was trimmed by 0 bases and the J gene end by 2 bases; junction bases not matched to a gene: 5. Germline values: CDR1 MNHEY, CDR2 SVGAGI. CDR3 region: CASSYSIRDRNYGYTF. CDR3 bases: TGTGCCAGCAGTTACTCGATCAGGGACAGGAACTATGGCTACACCTTC.

The chain carries TRBV5-1 and TRBJ2-2, with 7 bases that match TRBD1. The CDR3 contains 14 residues. Trimming removed 5 bases from V and 3 bases from J; junction bases left unmatched: 4. In germline, CDR1 is SGHRS, CDR2 YFSETQ. The CDR3 loop reads CASSYQGDTGELFF. DNA for the CDR3: TGCGCCAGCAGTTACCAGGGGGACACCGGGGAGCTGTTTTTT.

This clone was counted only a few times. This chain connects TRBV6-1 to TRBJ2-7; D might be TRBD1 (6 bases). The CDR3 covers 15 residues. The V gene's germline CDR1 is MNHNS and CDR2 SASEGT. Trimming stripped 9 bases from V and 5 bases from J, with 23 bases between. Here the CDR3 DNA reads TGTGCCAGTTTCCTGGACAGTCGGGGTAGCGACGAGCAGTACTTC. Translation gives CASFLDSRGSDEQYF.

The chain uses TRBV30 and TRBJ2-7; 8 bases are shared with TRBD1. The CDR3 totals 16 residues. The V gene end was trimmed by 1 base and the J gene end by 0 bases; junction bases not matched to a gene: 8. CDR1 is GTSNPN, CDR2 SVGIG, per germline (reference sequence). This CDR3 reads CAWSGHRGYDSYEQYF. DNA of the CDR3: TGTGCCTGGAGTGGCCACAGGGGGTATGACTCCTACGAGCAGTACTTC.

The chain has TRBV29-1 and TRBJ2-7, with a possible D match to TRBD1 (6 bases). The CDR3 covers 13 residues. Germline V gene sequence: CDR1 SQVTM, CDR2 ANQGSEA. With 5 bases removed from V and 5 bases from J, the gap between germline ends came to 16 bases. This CDR3 reads CSVRDGGADEQYF. The CDR3 bases are TGCAGCGTTAGGGATGGGGGCGCAGACGAGCAGTACTTC.

The chain joins TRBV5-1 to TRBJ1-3; TRBD1 matches 9 bases. Germline loops: CDR1 SGHRS, CDR2 YFSETQ. The junction had 1 base not matched to a gene; V was cut back by 2 bases and J by 4 bases. The CDR3 is made up of 14 amino acids. CDR3 nucleotides: TGCGCCAGCAGCTTACAGGGGGCAGGAAACACCATATATTTT. It specifies CASSLQGAGNTIYF.

The J gene is TRBJ2-7, the V gene TRBV29-1; 12 bases line up with TRBD1. CDR3 length: 12 amino acids. The V gene's germline CDR1 is SQVTM and CDR2 ANQGSEA. V dropped 6 bases and J dropped 6; count of bases not matched to a gene: 3. In nucleotides, the CDR3 is TGCAGCGTAGGGACAGGGGGCCCCGAGCAGTACTTC. Its translation is CSVGTGGPEQYF.

This sequence joins TRBV5-1 and TRBJ2-3; D remains unclear. Germline CDR1 reads SGHRS; CDR2 reads YFSETQ. The ends were cut back, 4 bases at V and 4 bases at J, with 19 bases in the middle. CDR3 size: 16 residues. The CDR3, as DNA: TGCGCCAGCAGCACCGTGTGGCCTTCGAGCGCAGATACGCAGTATTTT. Residues: CASSTVWPSSADTQYF.

The rearrangement joins TRBV30 to TRBJ1-5; 8 bases line up with TRBD1. V was pared by 3 bases and J by 2 bases, with 6 bases of the junction left unmatched. Germline CDR1 and CDR2: GTSNPN and SVGIG (reference sequence). This CDR3 region has 15 residues. In nucleotides, the CDR3 is TGTGCCTGGAGCAGGGGGCTTGTGGGCAATCAGCCCCAGCATTTT. It is translated as CAWSRGLVGNQPQHF.

This clone was seen only once. The chain recombines TRBV18 with TRBJ2-5; a weak D match, TRBD2 (7 bases). The CDR3 spans 18 residues. The germline CDR1 and CDR2 sequences are KGHSH and LQKENI. V lost 1 base, J lost 9 bases, and 27 bases lay in between. This CDR3 is CASSPRSGGTTSQGPQYF. The CDR3 nucleotides read TGTGCCAGCTCACCACGGTCCGGGGGGACGACCAGCCAGGGGCCCCAGTACTTC.

V usage is TRBV19 and J usage is TRBJ2-7; 9 bases map to TRBD1. The CDR3 spans 15 residues. V trimming: 6 bases; J trimming: 0 bases; junction bases outside the gene matches: 6. Germline V CDR1 and CDR2: LNHDA, SQIVND (reference sequence). Written as DNA, the CDR3 is TGTGCCAGTAGGCCGGGGACAGGGAGCTCCTACGAGCAGTACTTC. This sequence encodes CASRPGTGSSYEQYF.

The gene calls are TRBV9 and TRBJ2-3, with D maybe TRBD2 (6 bases). The CDR3 consists of 17 residues. The V gene lost 0 bases and the J gene lost 0 bases, with 14 bases spanning the gap. Germline loops: CDR1 SGDLS, CDR2 YYNGEE. CDR3 in DNA: TGTGCCAGCAGCGTAGCCGGGGGTGGTTCTAGCACAGATACGCAGTATTTT. Translation: CASSVAGGGSSTDTQYF.

This clone was seen only a few times. The rearrangement uses TRBV6-1 and TRBJ1-2; D is perhaps TRBD1 (5 bases). Germline V gives CDR1 MNHNS, CDR2 SASEGT. The length of the CDR3 is 12 residues. V was cut by 4 bases and J by 9 bases, with 12 bases left in between. The CDR3 protein is CASSGTGPSYTF. For the CDR3, the DNA is TGTGCCAGCAGTGGGACGGGGCCAAGCTACACCTTC.

The V call is TRBV6-6, the J call TRBJ2-7, with TRBD2 matching over 7 bases. Germline CDR1 and CDR2: MNHNY and SVGAGI (reference sequence). The CDR3 spans 14 residues. Trimming removed 2 bases from V and 5 bases from J; junction bases left unmatched: 6. The DNA of the CDR3 is TGTGCCAGCAGTTACGGGGGGAGGGTGGACGAGCAGTACTTC. Translation gives CASSYGGRVDEQYF.